Below, 16 T cell receptor beta chains from the same sample are listed, as sequenced in a study of blood T cell repertoires in COVID-19 (dated by TCRdb to 2020 to 2021). Library creation used the immunoSEQ multiplex PCR assay. Imported from immuneACCESS, the table was reduced by TCRdb to in-frame sequences with V and J called. These copies leave out some clones; in studies compared against another copy, an unresolved V gene accounts for under half, and the cause of the remainder is not known. The sample has about 180,000 clones on record, around 86% of them singletons. The leading ten clones occupy less than 3.5% of the sample. The sequencing input was peripheral blood. These receptors were collected from a woman between 25 and 40 years old with active or convalescent COVID-19.

The rearrangement joins TRBV6-6 to TRBJ1-1; 7 bases line up with TRBD1. The CDR3 has 14 amino acids. The V gene's germline CDR1 is MNHNY and CDR2 SVGAGI (reference sequence). The V and J ends lost 1 base and 5 bases, in that order; junction bases with no gene match: 4. CDR3 sequence: CASSYWGTETEAFF. As DNA, the CDR3 is TGTGCCAGCAGTTACTGGGGGACAGAGACTGAAGCTTTCTTT.

A remark on this clone: Other DNA sequences of this sample code for an identical CDR3. This chain links TRBV24-1 with TRBJ2-7, with D possibly TRBD2 on 5 matching bases. CDR1 is KGHDR, CDR2 SFDVKD, per germline. Trimming left V 3 bases short and J 1 base short, with 12 bases between. The CDR3 has 15 residues. The CDR3 loop is CATSDPRTGSYEQYF. The CDR3 bases are TGTGCCACCAGTGATCCCCGGACGGGGTCCTACGAGCAGTACTTC.

The chain uses TRBV7-2 and TRBJ1-4; D ambiguous. Germline V gene lookup returns CDR1 SGHTA and CDR2 FQGNSA. The CDR3 consists of 13 residues. V lost 4 bases and J lost 5, with 8 bases in between. The CDR3 DNA reads TGTGCCAGCAGCTCGACGGGGAATGAAAAACTGTTTTTT. It codes for CASSSTGNEKLFF.

The chain uses TRBV27 and TRBJ2-7; 9 bases fit TRBD2. Unmatched junction bases numbered 9, after V lost 5 bases and J lost 4 bases. Per the germline V gene, CDR1 is MNHEY and CDR2 is SMNVEV (reference sequence). The CDR3 has 15 amino acids. The CDR3 spells CASSDAAGGPYEQYF. As DNA, the CDR3 is TGTGCCAGCAGTGACGCGGCGGGAGGGCCGTACGAGCAGTACTTC.

The chain is built from TRBV18 and TRBJ2-5; TRBD1 matches 8 bases. Germline assignment: CDR1 KGHSH and CDR2 LQKENI. This CDR3 has 15 residues. V was pared by 5 bases and J by 1 base, with 6 bases of the junction left unmatched. This CDR3 reads CASSKDRASQETQYF. The DNA for the CDR3 is TGTGCCAGCTCAAAGGACAGGGCTAGCCAAGAGACCCAGTACTTC.

The chain recombines TRBV3-1 (or the pseudogene TRBV3-2) with TRBJ1-1; maybe TRBD1 (6 bases). CDR1 is LGHDT, CDR2 YNNKEL, per germline (reference sequence). Trimming removed 7 bases from V and 1 base from J, with 16 bases in between. CDR3 size: 15 residues. CDR3 DNA: TGTGCCAGCAACCCGGCGGGGGGGGCGAACACTGAAGCTTTCTTT. Translated, it gives CASNPAGGANTEAFF.

The chain uses TRBV7-2 and TRBJ1-1; 9 bases align to TRBD1. Germline loops: CDR1 SGHTA, CDR2 FQGNSA. J was trimmed by 5 bases and V by 5 bases; bases with no gene match: 6. The CDR3 totals 14 residues. CDR3 in DNA: TGTGCCAGCAGCCCGGGACAGGGATTGACTGAAGCTTTCTTT. Its translation: CASSPGQGLTEAFF. The entire variable domain, with the rest obtained from reference TRBV7-2 and TRBJ1-1, is as follows: GAGVSQSPSNKVTEKGKDVELRCDPISGHTALYWYRQSLGQGLEFLIYFQGNSAPDKSGLPSDRFSAERTGGSVSTLTIQRTQQEDSAVYLCASSPGQGLTEAFFGQGTRLTVV.

V is TRBV9 and J is TRBJ1-3, with 8 bases identical to TRBD1. J gave up 0 bases and V 4 bases, and 9 bases lay outside the gene matches. Germline V gene data show CDR1 as SGDLS and CDR2 as YYNGEE. CDR3 length equals 17 residues. The CDR3 coding sequence is TGTGCCAGCAGCCCTTCGACAGGGGCGCTCTCTGGAAACACCATATATTTT. Protein: CASSPSTGALSGNTIYF.

The sample holds many counts of this clone. The J gene is TRBJ1-1, the V gene TRBV6-6, with 8 positions matching TRBD1. The CDR3 contains 15 residues. V gave up 2 bases and J gave up 4 bases; unmatched junction bases: 6. Germline lookup yields CDR1 MNHNY and CDR2 SVGAGI (reference sequence). Here the CDR3 reads CASSYRGQGSTEAFF. CDR3 nucleotide sequence: TGTGCCAGCAGTTACAGAGGACAGGGTAGCACTGAAGCTTTCTTT.

The chain couples TRBV24-1 to TRBJ2-5; a possible D gene is TRBD2 (6 bases). The germline V and J ends were trimmed by 4 bases and 2 bases, with 22 bases remaining between them. CDR1 KGHDR and CDR2 SFDVKD come from the germline V gene. The CDR3 has 18 amino acids. This CDR3 reads CATSEQEGAGLWQETQYF. DNA of the CDR3: TGTGCCACCAGTGAACAAGAAGGCGCGGGATTATGGCAAGAGACCCAGTACTTC.

The chain recombines TRBV2 with TRBJ2-3, with unresolved D. The CDR3 length is 12 residues. Trimming cost V 6 bases and J 6 bases, with 10 bases left between them. CDR1 and CDR2 from the germline V gene are SNHLY and FYNNEI. CDR3 bases: TGTGCCAGCAGGTTGAGTGAGGATACGCAGTATTTT. This translates into CASRLSEDTQYF.

The chain uses TRBV19 and TRBJ2-1; 12 nucleotides align to TRBD2. J was trimmed by 6 bases and V by 2 bases; bases with no gene match: 2. The germline gives CDR1 LNHDA, CDR2 SQIVND (reference sequence). There are 15 residues in the CDR3. CDR3 region: CASSIKLAGGNEQFF. The CDR3 DNA reads TGTGCCAGTAGTATAAAACTAGCGGGAGGCAATGAGCAGTTCTTC.

V is TRBV5-4 and J is TRBJ2-1; 11 nucleotides match TRBD2. The J segment lost 4 bases and the V segment lost 7 bases, leaving 13 bases of the junction unmatched. The CDR3 has 17 amino acids. Germline loops: CDR1 SGHNT, CDR2 YYREEE (reference sequence). CDR3 sequence reads: CASRDRELAGEYNEQFF. The CDR3 region has the DNA TGTGCCAGCCGGGACAGGGAACTAGCGGGAGAGTACAATGAGCAGTTCTTC. Variable domain in full (rest from reference TRBV5-4 and TRBJ2-1): ETGVTQSPTHLIKTRGQQVTLRCSSQSGHNTVSWYQQALGQGPQFIFQYYREEENGRGNFPPRFSGLQFPNYSSELNVNALELDDSALYLCASRDRELAGEYNEQFFGPGTRLTVL.

The V and J genes are TRBV5-1 and TRBJ1-1, with 9 bases fitting TRBD1. This CDR3 is 15 amino acids long. V trimming: 4 bases; J trimming: 0 bases; junction bases outside the gene matches: 4. Germline lookup yields CDR1 SGHRS and CDR2 YFSETQ. CDR3 in DNA: TGCGCCAGCAGCCCCAGGACAGGGGTGAACACTGAAGCTTTCTTT. Its protein product is CASSPRTGVNTEAFF.

This chain connects TRBV5-6 to TRBJ2-5; 10 bases match TRBD1. CDR1 SGHDT and CDR2 YYEEEE come from the germline V gene. The CDR3 totals 15 residues. The V segment lost 4 bases and the J segment 6 bases; nucleotides outside the gene matches: 9. CDR3 loop: CASSIRQGAGKTQYF. The CDR3 nucleotides read TGTGCCAGCAGCATTAGACAGGGGGCGGGAAAGACCCAGTACTTC.

The chain employs TRBV18 and TRBJ1-2; D ambiguous. V dropped 6 bases and J dropped 2 bases, with 10 bases sitting between them. CDR3 length: 13 residues. The germline V gene encodes CDR1 KGHSH and CDR2 LQKENI. In nucleotides, the CDR3 is TGTGCCAGCTCCCCTGCGCCGAACTATGGCTACACCTTC. This gives the protein CASSPAPNYGYTF.